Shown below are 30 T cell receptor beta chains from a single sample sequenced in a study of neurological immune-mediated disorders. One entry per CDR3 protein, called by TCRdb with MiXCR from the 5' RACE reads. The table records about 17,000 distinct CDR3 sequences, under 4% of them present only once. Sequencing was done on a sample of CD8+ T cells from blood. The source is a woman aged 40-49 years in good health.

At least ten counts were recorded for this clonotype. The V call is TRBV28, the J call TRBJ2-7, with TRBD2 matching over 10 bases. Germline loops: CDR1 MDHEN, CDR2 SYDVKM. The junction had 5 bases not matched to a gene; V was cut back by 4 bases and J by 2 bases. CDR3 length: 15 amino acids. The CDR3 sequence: CASSSLAGDPYEQYF. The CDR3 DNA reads TGTGCCAGCAGTTCCCTAGCGGGAGACCCCTACGAGCAGTACTTC.

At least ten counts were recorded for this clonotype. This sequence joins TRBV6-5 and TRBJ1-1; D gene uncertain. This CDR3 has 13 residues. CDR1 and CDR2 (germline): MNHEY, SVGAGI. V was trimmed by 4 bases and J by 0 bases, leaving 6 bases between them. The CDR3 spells CASSFRLNTEAFF. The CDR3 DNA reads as TGTGCCAGCAGTTTTCGGCTGAACACTGAAGCTTTCTTT.

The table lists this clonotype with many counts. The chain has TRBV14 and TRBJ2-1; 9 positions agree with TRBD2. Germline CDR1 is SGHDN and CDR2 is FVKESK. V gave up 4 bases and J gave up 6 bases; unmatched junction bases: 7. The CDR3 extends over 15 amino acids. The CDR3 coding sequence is TGTGCCAGCAGCCGGGTAGCGGGAGATGTCAATGAGCAGTTCTTC. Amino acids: CASSRVAGDVNEQFF. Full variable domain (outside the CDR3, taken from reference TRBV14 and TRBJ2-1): EAGVTQFPSHSVIEKGQTVTLRCDPISGHDNLYWYRRVMGKEIKFLLHFVKESKQDESGMPNNRFLAERTGGTYSTLKVQPAELEDSGVYFCASSRVAGDVNEQFFGPGTRLTVL.

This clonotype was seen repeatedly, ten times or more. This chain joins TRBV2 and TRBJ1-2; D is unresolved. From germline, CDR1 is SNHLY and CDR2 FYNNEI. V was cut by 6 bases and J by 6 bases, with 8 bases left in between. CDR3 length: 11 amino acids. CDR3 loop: CASRGPHGYTF. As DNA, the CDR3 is TGTGCCAGCAGGGGCCCTCATGGCTACACCTTC.

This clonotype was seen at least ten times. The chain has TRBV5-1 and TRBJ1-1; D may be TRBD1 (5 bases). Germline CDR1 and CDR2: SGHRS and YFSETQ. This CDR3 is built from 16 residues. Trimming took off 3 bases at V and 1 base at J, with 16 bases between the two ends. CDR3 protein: CASSSDLGRGNTEAFF. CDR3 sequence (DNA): TGCGCCAGCAGCTCTGACCTCGGTAGGGGGAACACTGAAGCTTTCTTT. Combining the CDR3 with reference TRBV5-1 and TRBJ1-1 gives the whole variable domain KAGVTQTPRYLIKTRGQQVTLSCSPISGHRSVSWYQQTPGQGLQFLFEYFSETQRNKGNFPGRFSGRQFSNSRSEMNVSTLELGDSALYLCASSSDLGRGNTEAFFGQGTRLTVV.

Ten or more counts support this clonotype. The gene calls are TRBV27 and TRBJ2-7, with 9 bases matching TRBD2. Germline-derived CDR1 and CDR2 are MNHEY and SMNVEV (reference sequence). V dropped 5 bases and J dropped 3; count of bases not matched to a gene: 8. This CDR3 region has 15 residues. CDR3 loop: CASSTPAGGYYEQYF. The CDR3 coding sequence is TGTGCCAGCAGTACCCCAGCGGGAGGATACTACGAGCAGTACTTC.

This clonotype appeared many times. The CDR3 here is CSVNGQRGAGANVLTF. The DNA of the CDR3 is TGCAGCGTGAACGGACAAAGGGGCGCTGGGGCCAACGTCCTGACTTTC. The rearrangement links TRBV29-1 to TRBJ2-6, with D possibly TRBD1 on 5 matching bases. CDR1 and CDR2 from the germline V gene are SQVTM and ANQGSEA. Trimming took 6 bases from V and 2 from J, leaving 17 bases between them. CDR3 size: 16 residues.

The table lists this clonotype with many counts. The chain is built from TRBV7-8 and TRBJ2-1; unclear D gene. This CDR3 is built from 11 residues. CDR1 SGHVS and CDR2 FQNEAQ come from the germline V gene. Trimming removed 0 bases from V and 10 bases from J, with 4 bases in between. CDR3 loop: CASSLAQEQFF. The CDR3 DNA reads TGTGCCAGCAGCTTAGCCCAGGAGCAGTTCTTC.

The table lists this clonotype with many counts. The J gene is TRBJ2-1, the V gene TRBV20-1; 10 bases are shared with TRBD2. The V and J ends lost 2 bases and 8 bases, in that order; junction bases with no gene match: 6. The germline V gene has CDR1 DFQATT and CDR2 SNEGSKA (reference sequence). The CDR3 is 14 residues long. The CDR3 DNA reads TGCAGTGCTAGATCGCTAGCGGGAGACCATGAGCAGTTCTTC. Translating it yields CSARSLAGDHEQFF.

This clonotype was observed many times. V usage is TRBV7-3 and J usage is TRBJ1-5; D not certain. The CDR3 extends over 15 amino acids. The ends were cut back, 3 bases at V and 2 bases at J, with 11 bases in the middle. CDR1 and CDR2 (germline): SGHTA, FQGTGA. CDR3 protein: CASSLAASGNQPQHF. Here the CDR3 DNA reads TGTGCCAGCAGCTTGGCGGCGTCAGGCAATCAGCCCCAGCATTTT.

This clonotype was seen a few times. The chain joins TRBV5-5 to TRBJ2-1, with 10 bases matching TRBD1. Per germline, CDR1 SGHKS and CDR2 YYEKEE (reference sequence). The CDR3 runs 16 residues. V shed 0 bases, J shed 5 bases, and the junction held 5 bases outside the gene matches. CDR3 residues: CASSLARDRGNNEQFF. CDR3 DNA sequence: TGTGCCAGCAGCTTGGCCCGGGACAGGGGTAACAATGAGCAGTTCTTC.

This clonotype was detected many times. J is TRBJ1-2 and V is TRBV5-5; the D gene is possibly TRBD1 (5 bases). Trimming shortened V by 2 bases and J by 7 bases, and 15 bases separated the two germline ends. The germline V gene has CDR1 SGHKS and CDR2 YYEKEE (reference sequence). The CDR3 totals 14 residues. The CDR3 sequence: CASSLIQGVGGYTF. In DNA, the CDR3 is TGTGCCAGCAGCTTAATTCAGGGAGTCGGTGGCTACACCTTC.

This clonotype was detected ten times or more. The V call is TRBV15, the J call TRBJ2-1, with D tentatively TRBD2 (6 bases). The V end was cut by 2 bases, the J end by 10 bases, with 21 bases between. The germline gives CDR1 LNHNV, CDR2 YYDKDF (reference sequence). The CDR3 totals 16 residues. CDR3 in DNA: TGTGCCACCAGCAGACGCCGGGACTTATCTAATGCGGAGCAGTTCTTC. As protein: CATSRRRDLSNAEQFF.

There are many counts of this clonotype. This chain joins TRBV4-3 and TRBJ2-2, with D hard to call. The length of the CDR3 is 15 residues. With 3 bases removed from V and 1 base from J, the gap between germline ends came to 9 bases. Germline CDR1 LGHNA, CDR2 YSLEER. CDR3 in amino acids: CASSQSVGNTGELFF. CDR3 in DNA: TGCGCCAGCAGCCAGAGTGTGGGGAACACCGGGGAGCTGTTTTTT.

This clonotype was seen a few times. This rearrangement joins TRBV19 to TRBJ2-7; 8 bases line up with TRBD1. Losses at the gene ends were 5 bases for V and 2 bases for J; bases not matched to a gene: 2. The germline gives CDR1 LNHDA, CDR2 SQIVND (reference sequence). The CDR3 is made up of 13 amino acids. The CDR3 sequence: CASSAGQAYEQYF. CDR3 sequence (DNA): TGTGCCAGTAGTGCGGGACAGGCCTACGAGCAGTACTTC. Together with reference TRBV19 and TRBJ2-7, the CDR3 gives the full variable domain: DGGITQSPKYLFRKEGQNVTLSCEQNLNHDAMYWYRQDPGQGLRLIYYSQIVNDFQKGDIAEGYSVSREKKESFPLTVTSAQKNPTAFYLCASSAGQAYEQYFGPGTRLTVT.

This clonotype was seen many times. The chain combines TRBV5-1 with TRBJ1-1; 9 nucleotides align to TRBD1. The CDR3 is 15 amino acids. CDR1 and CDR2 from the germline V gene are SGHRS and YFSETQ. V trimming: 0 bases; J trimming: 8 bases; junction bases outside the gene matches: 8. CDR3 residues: CASSLEGQGGSEAFF. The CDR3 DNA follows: TGCGCCAGCAGCTTGGAGGGACAGGGCGGATCCGAAGCTTTCTTT.

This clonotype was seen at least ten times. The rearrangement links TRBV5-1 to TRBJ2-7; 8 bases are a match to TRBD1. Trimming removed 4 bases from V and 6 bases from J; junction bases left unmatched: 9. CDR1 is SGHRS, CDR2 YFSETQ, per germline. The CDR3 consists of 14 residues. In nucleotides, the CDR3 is TGCGCCAGCAGCCAGGACAGGGTTTGGGTCGAGCAGTACTTC. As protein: CASSQDRVWVEQYF.

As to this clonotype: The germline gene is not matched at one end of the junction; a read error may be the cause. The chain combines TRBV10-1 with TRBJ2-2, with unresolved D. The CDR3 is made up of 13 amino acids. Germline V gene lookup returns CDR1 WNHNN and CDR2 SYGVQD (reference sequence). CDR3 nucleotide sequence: TGCACCAGCAGTGAGTCCGGTGGTGGGGAGCTGTTTTTT. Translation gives CTSSESGGGELFF.

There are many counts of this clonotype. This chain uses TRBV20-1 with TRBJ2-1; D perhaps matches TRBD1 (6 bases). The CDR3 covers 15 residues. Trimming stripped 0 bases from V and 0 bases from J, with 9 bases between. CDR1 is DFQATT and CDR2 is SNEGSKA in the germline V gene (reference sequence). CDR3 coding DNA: TGCAGTGCTAGAGATCAGGACAGCTCCTACAATGAGCAGTTCTTC. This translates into CSARDQDSSYNEQFF.

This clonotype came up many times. The CDR3 spells CASSLAGTYEQYF. The CDR3 region has the DNA TGCGCCAGCAGCTTGGCCGGGACCTACGAGCAGTACTTC. The chain employs TRBV5-1 and TRBJ2-7; D is perhaps TRBD2 (5 bases). V was shortened by 0 bases and J by 2 bases, with 6 bases between the two germline ends. The CDR3 is 13 residues long. Germline V gene data show CDR1 as SGHRS and CDR2 as YFSETQ. Filled out from reference TRBV5-1 and TRBJ2-7, the complete variable domain reads KAGVTQTPRYLIKTRGQQVTLSCSPISGHRSVSWYQQTPGQGLQFLFEYFSETQRNKGNFPGRFSGRQFSNSRSEMNVSTLELGDSALYLCASSLAGTYEQYFGPGTRLTVT.

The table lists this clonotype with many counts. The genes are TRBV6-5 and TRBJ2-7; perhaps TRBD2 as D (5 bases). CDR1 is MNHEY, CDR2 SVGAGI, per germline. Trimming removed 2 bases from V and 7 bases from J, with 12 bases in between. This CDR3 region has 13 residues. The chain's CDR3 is CASSYGLWREQYF. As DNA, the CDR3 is TGTGCCAGCAGTTACGGACTTTGGAGGGAGCAGTACTTC.

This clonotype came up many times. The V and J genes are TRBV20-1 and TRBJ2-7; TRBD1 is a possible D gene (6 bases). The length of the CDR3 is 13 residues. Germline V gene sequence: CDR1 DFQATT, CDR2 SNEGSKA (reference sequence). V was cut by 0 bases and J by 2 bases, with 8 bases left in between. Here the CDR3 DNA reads TGCAGTGCTAGAGAGGGGGACACCTACGAGCAGTACTTC. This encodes CSAREGDTYEQYF.

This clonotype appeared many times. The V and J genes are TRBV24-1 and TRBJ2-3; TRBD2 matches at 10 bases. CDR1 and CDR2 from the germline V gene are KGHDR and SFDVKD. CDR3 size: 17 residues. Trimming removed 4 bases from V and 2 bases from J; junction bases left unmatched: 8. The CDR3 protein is CATSDPWTSGNTDTQYF. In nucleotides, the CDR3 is TGTGCCACCAGTGACCCCTGGACTAGCGGAAACACAGATACGCAGTATTTT.

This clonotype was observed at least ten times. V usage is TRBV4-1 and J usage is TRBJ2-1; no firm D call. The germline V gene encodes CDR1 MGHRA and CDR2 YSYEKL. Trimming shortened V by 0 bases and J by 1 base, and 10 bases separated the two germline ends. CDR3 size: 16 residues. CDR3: CASSQEVPASYNEQFF. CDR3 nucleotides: TGCGCCAGCAGCCAAGAGGTCCCGGCTTCCTACAATGAGCAGTTCTTC.

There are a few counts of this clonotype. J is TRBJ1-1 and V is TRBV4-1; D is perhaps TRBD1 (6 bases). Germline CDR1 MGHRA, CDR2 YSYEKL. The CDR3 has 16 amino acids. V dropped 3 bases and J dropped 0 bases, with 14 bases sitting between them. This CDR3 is CASSHFSQGMNTEAFF. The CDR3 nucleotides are TGCGCCAGCAGCCACTTTAGTCAGGGGATGAACACTGAAGCTTTCTTT.

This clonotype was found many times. In DNA form, the CDR3 reads TGCAGCGTTGAAGAGGCGGTGCTGGGCACATCCTACGAGCAGTACTTC. It translates to CSVEEAVLGTSYEQYF. The chain has TRBV29-1 and TRBJ2-7; unclear D gene. Trimming cost V 0 bases and J 1 base, with 16 bases left between them. Germline V gene data show CDR1 as SQVTM and CDR2 as ANQGSEA. The CDR3 is 16 amino acids.

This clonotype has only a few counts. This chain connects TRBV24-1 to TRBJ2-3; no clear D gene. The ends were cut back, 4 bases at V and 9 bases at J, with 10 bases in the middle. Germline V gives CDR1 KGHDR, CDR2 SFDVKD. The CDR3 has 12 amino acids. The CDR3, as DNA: TGTGCCACCAGTGACCCAAGTAGGACGCAGTATTTT. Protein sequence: CATSDPSRTQYF.

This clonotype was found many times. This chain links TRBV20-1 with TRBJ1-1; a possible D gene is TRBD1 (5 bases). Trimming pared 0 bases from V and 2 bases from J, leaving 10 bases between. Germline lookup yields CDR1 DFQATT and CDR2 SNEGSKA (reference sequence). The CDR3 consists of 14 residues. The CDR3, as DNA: TGCAGTGCTAGAGAAAGCGACAGAAACACTGAAGCTTTCTTT. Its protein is CSARESDRNTEAFF.

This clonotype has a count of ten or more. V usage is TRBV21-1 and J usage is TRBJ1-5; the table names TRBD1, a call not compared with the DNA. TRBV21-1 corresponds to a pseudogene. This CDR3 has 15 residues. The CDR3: CASSKIRDGGSPQHF. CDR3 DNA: TGTGCCAGCAGCAAAATCCGGGACGGGGGCAGCCCCCAGCATTTT.

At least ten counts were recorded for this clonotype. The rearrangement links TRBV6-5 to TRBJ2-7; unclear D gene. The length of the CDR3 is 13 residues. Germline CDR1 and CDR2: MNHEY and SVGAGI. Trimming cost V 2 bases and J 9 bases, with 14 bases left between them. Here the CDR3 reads CASSYGLGGWQYF. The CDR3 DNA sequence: TGTGCCAGCAGTTACGGGCTAGGTGGTTGGCAGTACTTC.